Below are 19 T cell receptor beta chains sequenced from a single sample in a study of siplizumab effects on memory and regulatory T cells (dated 2019 in TCRdb). Receptor amplification or capture employed the immunoSEQ multiplex PCR assay. Imported from immuneACCESS, the table was reduced by TCRdb to in-frame sequences with V and J called. These copies leave out some clones; in studies compared against another copy, an unresolved V gene accounts for under half, and the cause of the remainder is not known. The sample table holds roughly 110,000 clones, of which over 85% were seen once. The ten top clones hold around 0.16% of the sample. The specimen sequenced was non-Treg CD4+ T cells sorted from blood. In light of the paper, this sample's cell subset or site label describes: FACS-sorted unstimulated CD4+ non-regulatory T cells. All receptors derive from a human donor in good health.

The rearrangement uses TRBV4-3 and TRBJ2-3; 7 positions agree with TRBD1. The junction had 5 bases not matched to a gene; V was cut back by 1 base and J by 1 base. Germline V CDR1 and CDR2: LGHNA, YSLEER. The CDR3 is made up of 16 amino acids. The CDR3 region is CASSQVEGAGTDTQYF. CDR3 sequence (DNA): TGCGCCAGCAGCCAAGTAGAGGGGGCGGGCACAGATACGCAGTATTTT.

The rearrangement joins TRBV13 to TRBJ2-2; D is unresolved. Trimming left V 0 bases short and J 2 bases short, with 10 bases between. The CDR3 spans 16 residues. The germline V gene encodes CDR1 PRHDT and CDR2 FYEKMQ (reference sequence). CDR3 nucleotide sequence: TGTGCCAGCAGCTTAGGTTCGAGACCTAACACCGGGGAGCTGTTTTTT. It codes for CASSLGSRPNTGELFF.

The V call is TRBV7-3, the J call TRBJ2-3; maybe TRBD2 (6 bases). Trimming stripped 3 bases from V and 0 bases from J, with 13 bases between. The CDR3 length is 16 residues. Germline CDR1 SGHTA, CDR2 FQGTGA. CDR3 DNA: TGTGCCAGCAGCTTGGGGACTTTTACTAGCACAGATACGCAGTATTTT. Protein product: CASSLGTFTSTDTQYF.

This chain joins TRBV27 and TRBJ1-4; D remains unclear. V lost 6 bases and J lost 5, with 16 bases in between. Germline assignment: CDR1 MNHEY and CDR2 SMNVEV (reference sequence). This CDR3 spans 15 amino acids. The CDR3 sequence: CASSHLRGGNEKLFF. The CDR3 DNA follows: TGTGCCAGCAGCCACCTACGGGGAGGCAATGAAAAACTGTTTTTT.

The V gene is TRBV10-3, the J gene TRBJ1-3; D gene unclear. The CDR3 spans 14 residues. The V end was cut by 8 bases, the J end by 5 bases, with 16 bases between. Germline V lookup: CDR1 ENHRY, CDR2 SYGVKD. The CDR3 DNA reads TGTGCCATCGCCCCGTCCCCCGTAAGAAACACCATATATTTT. Translating it yields CAIAPSPVRNTIYF.

J is TRBJ1-2 and V is TRBV10-3; 9 bases agree with TRBD1. The trim removed 6 bases at V and 6 bases at J, leaving 8 bases unmatched. Germline V gene data show CDR1 as ENHRY and CDR2 as SYGVKD. The CDR3 extends over 14 amino acids. The CDR3 protein is CAIRMLGQGDGYTF. The CDR3 nucleotides read TGTGCCATCAGGATGCTGGGACAGGGAGATGGCTACACCTTC.

This chain uses TRBV5-4 with TRBJ2-5, with 9 bases lining up with TRBD2. With V trimmed by 0 bases and J by 0 bases, 3 bases remained unmatched. CDR3 size: 16 residues. Germline V CDR1 and CDR2: SGHNT, YYREEE (reference sequence). This chain's CDR3 is CASSLARGGYQETQYF. The CDR3 DNA sequence: TGTGCCAGCAGCTTGGCGCGGGGGGGGTACCAAGAGACCCAGTACTTC.

This chain uses TRBV5-1 with TRBJ2-7; D could derive from TRBD1 or TRBD2 (5 bases each). This CDR3 spans 19 amino acids. The germline gives CDR1 SGHRS, CDR2 YFSETQ. Deletions cut 0 bases from V and 6 bases from J, with 28 bases between. The CDR3 bases are TGCGCCAGCAGCTTGGCCGGGAATGTGGGGCTAGGTAGGGCAGGCGAGCAGTACTTC. Its translation is CASSLAGNVGLGRAGEQYF.

CDR3 loop: CASMKASGANVLTF. The CDR3 region has the DNA TGTGCCAGTATGAAGGCCTCTGGGGCCAACGTCCTGACTTTC. The chain combines TRBV19 with TRBJ2-6; no reliable D call. Looked up from germline, CDR1 is LNHDA and CDR2 is SQIVND (reference sequence). The CDR3 length is 14 residues. With 7 bases removed from V and 0 bases from J, the gap between germline ends came to 7 bases. The whole variable domain, remainder taken from reference TRBV19 and TRBJ2-6, is DGGITQSPKYLFRKEGQNVTLSCEQNLNHDAMYWYRQDPGQGLRLIYYSQIVNDFQKGDIAEGYSVSREKKESFPLTVTSAQKNPTAFYLCASMKASGANVLTFGAGSRLTVL.

V and J are TRBV7-2 and TRBJ1-1; TRBD1 matches 9 bases. The CDR3 extends over 14 amino acids. CDR1 SGHTA and CDR2 FQGNSA come from the germline V gene. V trimming: 5 bases; J trimming: 4 bases; junction bases outside the gene matches: 5. CDR3 protein: CASSPRTGVTEAFF. DNA for the CDR3: TGTGCCAGCAGCCCAAGGACAGGGGTCACTGAAGCTTTCTTT.

The chain uses TRBV5-1 and TRBJ2-1, with 9 positions matching TRBD1. Per germline, CDR1 SGHRS and CDR2 YFSETQ. The CDR3 contains 16 residues. The V segment lost 5 bases and the J segment 4 bases; nucleotides outside the gene matches: 10. Here the CDR3 reads CASRGLGTGSYNEQFF. CDR3 coding DNA: TGCGCCAGCAGAGGCCTCGGGACAGGGTCATACAATGAGCAGTTCTTC.

The genes are TRBV15 and TRBJ2-7, with 8 bases matching TRBD1. With 3 bases clipped from V and 2 bases from J, the junction kept 6 bases outside the gene matches. CDR1 and CDR2 from the germline V gene are LNHNV and YYDKDF (reference sequence). The CDR3 loop spans 15 amino acids. The CDR3 here is CATSSIQGAAYEQYF. In nucleotides, the CDR3 is TGTGCCACCAGCAGTATTCAGGGGGCCGCCTACGAGCAGTACTTC.

The chain has TRBV7-7 and TRBJ1-1, with D unresolved. The V end was cut by 0 bases, the J end by 3 bases, with 5 bases between. The length of the CDR3 is 13 residues. In germline, CDR1 is SSHAT, CDR2 FNYEAQ (reference sequence). Written as DNA, the CDR3 is TGTGCCAGCAGCTTAGCGTACGACACTGAAGCTTTCTTT. Translated: CASSLAYDTEAFF.

In nucleotides, the CDR3 is TGTGCCAGCAGTGAAGCCGGCTTAGCGGGGAACTATGGCTACACCTTC. Its translation: CASSEAGLAGNYGYTF. The gene calls are TRBV2 and TRBJ1-2; D is ambiguous. CDR1 and CDR2 from the germline V gene are SNHLY and FYNNEI. The CDR3 runs 16 residues. The ends were cut back, 0 bases at V and 2 bases at J, with 13 bases in the middle.

The chain carries TRBV7-6 and TRBJ2-6; D not certain. Deletions cut 6 bases from V and 4 bases from J, with 19 bases between. Germline CDR1 SGHVS, CDR2 FNYEAQ. This CDR3 is 17 amino acids long. CDR3 sequence (DNA): TGTGCCAGCAGATGTCGGGTCTTGGATCAAGGGGCCAACGTCCTGACTTTC. This encodes CASRCRVLDQGANVLTF.

The rearrangement links TRBV10-3 to TRBJ2-7; TRBD2 might be the D (5 bases). This CDR3 has 15 residues. With 6 bases removed from V and 0 bases from J, the gap between germline ends came to 15 bases. The germline CDR1 and CDR2 sequences are ENHRY and SYGVKD. The CDR3 protein is CAISGGNAGSYEQYF. In DNA, the CDR3 is TGTGCCATCAGCGGAGGTAACGCTGGCTCCTACGAGCAGTACTTC.

The chain couples TRBV7-7 to TRBJ2-5; D is ambiguous. Germline V lookup: CDR1 SSHAT, CDR2 FNYEAQ (reference sequence). V dropped 5 bases and J dropped 5 bases, with 9 bases sitting between them. This CDR3 has 12 amino acids. CDR3 nucleotides: TGTGCCAGCAGCCCCCCGGGTGAGACCCAGTACTTC. Amino acid sequence: CASSPPGETQYF.

The gene calls are TRBV7-6 and TRBJ2-1; D gene unclear. Germline values: CDR1 SGHVS, CDR2 FNYEAQ. Trimming took off 4 bases at V and 2 bases at J, with 9 bases between the two ends. The CDR3 has 14 residues. CDR3 region: CASSWGTPYNEQFF. Written as DNA, the CDR3 is TGTGCCAGCAGCTGGGGTACCCCCTACAATGAGCAGTTCTTC.

In DNA, the CDR3 is TGTGCCAGCAGCTCCCGGACAGGTGAGCAGTTCTTC. Translated: CASSSRTGEQFF. The chain uses TRBV5-6 and TRBJ2-1; 7 nucleotides agree with TRBD1. With 3 bases clipped from V and 9 bases from J, the junction kept 3 bases outside the gene matches. Germline-derived CDR1 and CDR2 are SGHDT and YYEEEE. The length of the CDR3 is 12 residues.